This T cell receptor (beta chain) appears in the sequencing data of a study of identical twins. A template switching step contributed a universal primer site, while unique molecular identifiers were present in the cDNA. In TCRdb, the 5' RACE reads were re-called with MiXCR into one record per CDR3 protein. In the table there are over 250,000 distinct CDR3 sequences, less than 9.5% of which are singletons. This clonotype occurred a few times. What it recognizes is unknown. The germline gene is not matched at one end of the junction; a read error may be the cause. Study-level points and caveats: High-abundance cord blood beta clonotypes had fewer insertions; memory repertoires showed none. Twins' surplus sharing was weaker for beta out-of-frame sequences. Conclusions relied on cross-sectional statistical analysis, not following the same donors.

The CDR3 loop spans 14 amino acids. In germline, CDR1 is SNHLY, CDR2 FYNNEI. This sample also appeared in a second study, on yellow fever vaccine responses in identical twins.

Input material: CD8+ T cells sorted from blood. The clonotype comes from a woman in her late teens or twenties in good health. The chain links TRBV2 to TRBJ1-1; D perhaps matches TRBD1 (5 bases). The CDR3 DNA reads as TGTGCCAGCAGAGTATCTTCAGGGAACTCTGAAGCTTTCTTT. Its protein product is CASRVSSGNSEAFF.